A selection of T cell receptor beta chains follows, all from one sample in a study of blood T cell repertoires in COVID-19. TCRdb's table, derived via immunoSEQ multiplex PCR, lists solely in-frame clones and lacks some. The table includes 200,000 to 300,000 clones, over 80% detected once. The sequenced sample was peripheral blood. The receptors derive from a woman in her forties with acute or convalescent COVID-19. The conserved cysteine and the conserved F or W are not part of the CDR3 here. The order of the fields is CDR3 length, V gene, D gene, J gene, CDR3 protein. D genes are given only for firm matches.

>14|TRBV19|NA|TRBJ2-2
ASKLGGPLQTGELF
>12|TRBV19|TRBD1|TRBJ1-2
ASSPRGPVYGYT
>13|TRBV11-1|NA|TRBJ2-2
ASSLLRVESGELF
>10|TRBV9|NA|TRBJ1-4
ASSGQNEKLF
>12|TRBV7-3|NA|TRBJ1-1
ASSLNGGMAEAF
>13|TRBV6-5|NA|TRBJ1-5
ASLRWGEGNQPQH
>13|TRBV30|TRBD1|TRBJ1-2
AWSAEDRGSYGYT
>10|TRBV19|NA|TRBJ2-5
ASSKGGETQY
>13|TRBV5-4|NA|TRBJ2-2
ASSLPGTTTGELF
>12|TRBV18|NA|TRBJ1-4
ASSLQRANEKLF
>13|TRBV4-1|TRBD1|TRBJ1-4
ASSQLTGGNEKLF
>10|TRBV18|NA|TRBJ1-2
ASSLTGGGYT
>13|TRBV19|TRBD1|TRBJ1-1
ASSPLTGLNTEAF
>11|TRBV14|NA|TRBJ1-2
ASSPDSFRGYT
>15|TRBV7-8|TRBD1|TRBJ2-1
ASSPLLRDRGVNEQF
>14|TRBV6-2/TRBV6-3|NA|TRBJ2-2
ASSWLLGGNTGELF
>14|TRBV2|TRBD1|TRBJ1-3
ASSFGTGGSGNTIY
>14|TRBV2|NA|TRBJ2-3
ASNPTSTGSTDTQY
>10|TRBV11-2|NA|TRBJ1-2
ASSPTGGGYT
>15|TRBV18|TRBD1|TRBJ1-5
ASSLLGQGGGNQPQH
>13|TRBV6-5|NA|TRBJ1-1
ASSPAIEPNTEAF
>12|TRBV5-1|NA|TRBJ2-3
ASSSDRVLGTQY
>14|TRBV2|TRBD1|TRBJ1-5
ASRVGTGGIGQPQH
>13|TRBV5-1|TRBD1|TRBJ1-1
ASSLAFGTAAEAF
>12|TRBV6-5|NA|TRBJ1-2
ASSPAQGNYGYT
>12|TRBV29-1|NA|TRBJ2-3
SVYGDLNTDTQY
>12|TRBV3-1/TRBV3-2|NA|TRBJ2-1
ASSHSRRGDEQF
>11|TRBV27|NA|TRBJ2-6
ASSLTAWTVLT
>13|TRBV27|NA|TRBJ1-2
ASRPGGGIGYGYT
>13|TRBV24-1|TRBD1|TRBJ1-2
ATSDSDRGSDGYT
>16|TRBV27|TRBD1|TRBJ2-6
ASSFKGQGLSGANVLT
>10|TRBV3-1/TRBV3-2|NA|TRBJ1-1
ASSSSGTEAF
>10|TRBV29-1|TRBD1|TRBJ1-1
SVRPGGPEAF
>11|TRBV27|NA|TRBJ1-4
ATKGGPVEKLF
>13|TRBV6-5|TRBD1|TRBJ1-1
ASRTGGGGNTEAF
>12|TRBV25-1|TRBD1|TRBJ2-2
ASSNTGGTGELF
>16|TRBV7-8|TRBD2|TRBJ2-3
ASSVTMRLAGGSDTQY
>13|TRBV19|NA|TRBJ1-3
ASSGRRDSGNTIY
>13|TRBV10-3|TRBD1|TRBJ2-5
AISTTGYSRETQY
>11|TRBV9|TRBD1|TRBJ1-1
ASSADRDTEAF
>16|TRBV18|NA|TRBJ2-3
ASSRVPRQGRPTDTQY
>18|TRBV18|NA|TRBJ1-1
ASSPIPQRRAEGVNTEAF
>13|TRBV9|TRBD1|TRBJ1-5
ASSPGTGLNQPQH
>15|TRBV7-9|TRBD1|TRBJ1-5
ASSASSGQGSYQPQH
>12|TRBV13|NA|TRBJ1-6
ASSLRQYNSPLH
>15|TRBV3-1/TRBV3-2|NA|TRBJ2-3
ASSPRSGGRLTDTQY
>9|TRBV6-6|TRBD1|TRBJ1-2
ASNLQGGYT
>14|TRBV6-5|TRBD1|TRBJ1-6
ASSYSRQGVQSPLH
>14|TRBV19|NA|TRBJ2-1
ASRSAWGGINNEQF
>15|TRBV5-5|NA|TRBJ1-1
ASSLYGEVILNTEAF